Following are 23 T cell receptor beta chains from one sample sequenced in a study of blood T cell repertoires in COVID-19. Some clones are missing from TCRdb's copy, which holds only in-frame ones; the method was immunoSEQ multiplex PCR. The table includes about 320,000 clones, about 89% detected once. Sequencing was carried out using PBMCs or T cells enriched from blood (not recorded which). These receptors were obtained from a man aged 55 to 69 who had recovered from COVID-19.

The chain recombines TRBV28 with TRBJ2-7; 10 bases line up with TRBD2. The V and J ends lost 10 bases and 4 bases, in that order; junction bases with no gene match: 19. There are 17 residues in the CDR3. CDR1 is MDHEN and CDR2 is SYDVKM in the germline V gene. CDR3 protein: CATLPQGLAGGGYEQYF. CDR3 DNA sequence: TGTGCCACCCTCCCCCAAGGGTTAGCGGGAGGAGGGTACGAGCAGTACTTC.

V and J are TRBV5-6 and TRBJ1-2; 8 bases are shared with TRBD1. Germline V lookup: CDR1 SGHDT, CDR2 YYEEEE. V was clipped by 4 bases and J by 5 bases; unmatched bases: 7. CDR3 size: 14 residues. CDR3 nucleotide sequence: TGTGCCAGCAGCGTAGGACAGGGAGTTTATGGCTACACCTTC. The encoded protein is CASSVGQGVYGYTF.

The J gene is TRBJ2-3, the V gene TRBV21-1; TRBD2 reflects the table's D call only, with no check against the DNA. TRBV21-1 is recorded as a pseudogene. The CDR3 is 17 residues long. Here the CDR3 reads CASSPRTSGSTEDTQYF. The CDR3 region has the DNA TGTGCCAGCAGCCCACGGACTAGCGGGAGTACGGAAGATACGCAGTATTTT.

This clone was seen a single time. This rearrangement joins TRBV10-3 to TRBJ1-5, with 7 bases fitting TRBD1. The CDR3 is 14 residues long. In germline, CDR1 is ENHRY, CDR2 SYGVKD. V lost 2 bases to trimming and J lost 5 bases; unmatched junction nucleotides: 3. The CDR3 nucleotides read TGTGCCATCAGTGAGCAAGGGGGCGATCAGCCCCAGCATTTT. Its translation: CAISEQGGDQPQHF.

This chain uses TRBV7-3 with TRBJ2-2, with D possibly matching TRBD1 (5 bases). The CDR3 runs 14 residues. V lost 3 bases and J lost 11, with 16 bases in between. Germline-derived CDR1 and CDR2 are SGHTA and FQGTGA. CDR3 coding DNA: TGTGCCAGCAGCTTGGACGGACACATTGGAGAGCTGTTTTTT. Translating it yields CASSLDGHIGELFF. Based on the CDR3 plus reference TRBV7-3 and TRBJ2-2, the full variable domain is GAGVSQTPSNKVTEKGKYVELRCDPISGHTALYWYRQSLGQGPEFLIYFQGTGAADDSGLPNDRFFAVRPEGSVSTLKIQRTERGDSAVYLCASSLDGHIGELFFGEGSRLTVL.

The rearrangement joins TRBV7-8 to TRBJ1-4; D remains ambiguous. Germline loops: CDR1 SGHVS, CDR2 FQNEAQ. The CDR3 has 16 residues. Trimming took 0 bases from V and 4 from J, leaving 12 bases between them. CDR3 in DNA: TGTGCCAGCAGCTTAGCGCTCCGGGAGATTAATGAAAAACTGTTTTTT. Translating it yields CASSLALREINEKLFF.

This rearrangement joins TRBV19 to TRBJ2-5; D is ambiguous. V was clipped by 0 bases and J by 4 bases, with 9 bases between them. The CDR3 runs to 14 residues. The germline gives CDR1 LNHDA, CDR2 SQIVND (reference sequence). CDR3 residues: CASSIDQNRETQYF. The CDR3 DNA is TGTGCCAGTAGTATAGATCAGAACCGAGAGACCCAGTACTTC.

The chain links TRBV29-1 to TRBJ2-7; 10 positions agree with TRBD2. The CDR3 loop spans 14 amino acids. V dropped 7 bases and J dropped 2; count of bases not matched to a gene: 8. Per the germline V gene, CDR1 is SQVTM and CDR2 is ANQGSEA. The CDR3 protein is CSGLAGGPPYEQYF. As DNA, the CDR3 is TGCAGCGGTTTAGCGGGAGGACCCCCCTACGAGCAGTACTTC.

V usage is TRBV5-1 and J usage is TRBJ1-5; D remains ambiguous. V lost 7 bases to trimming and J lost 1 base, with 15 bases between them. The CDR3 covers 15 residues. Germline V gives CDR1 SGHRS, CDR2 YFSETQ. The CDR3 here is CASSRDPWSNQPQHF. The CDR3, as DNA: TGCGCCAGCTCACGGGATCCCTGGAGCAATCAGCCCCAGCATTTT.

CDR3 region: CATSGAGPPSLQETQYF. The CDR3, as DNA: TGTGCCACCAGTGGAGCAGGGCCCCCGTCCCTTCAAGAGACCCAGTACTTC. The chain couples TRBV24-1 to TRBJ2-5; D is possibly TRBD1 (5 bases). The CDR3 is 17 amino acids. Between the trimmed V and J ends, which lost 5 bases and 2 bases, there was a span of 20 bases. Per the germline V gene, CDR1 is KGHDR and CDR2 is SFDVKD.

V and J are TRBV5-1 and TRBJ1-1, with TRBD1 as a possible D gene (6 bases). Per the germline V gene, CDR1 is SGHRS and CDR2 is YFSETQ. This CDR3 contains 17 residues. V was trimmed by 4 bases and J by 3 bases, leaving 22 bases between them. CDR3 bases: TGCGCCAGCAGCCCCAGACAGGTCGGGAAAATAGACACTGAAGCTTTCTTT. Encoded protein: CASSPRQVGKIDTEAFF.

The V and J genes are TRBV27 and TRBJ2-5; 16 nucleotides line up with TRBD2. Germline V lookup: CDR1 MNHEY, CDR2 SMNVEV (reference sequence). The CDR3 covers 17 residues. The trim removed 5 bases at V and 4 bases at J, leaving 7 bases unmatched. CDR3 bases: TGTGCCAGCAGTAAGGGACTAGCGGGAGGGCCGGGAGAGACCCAGTACTTC. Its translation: CASSKGLAGGPGETQYF.

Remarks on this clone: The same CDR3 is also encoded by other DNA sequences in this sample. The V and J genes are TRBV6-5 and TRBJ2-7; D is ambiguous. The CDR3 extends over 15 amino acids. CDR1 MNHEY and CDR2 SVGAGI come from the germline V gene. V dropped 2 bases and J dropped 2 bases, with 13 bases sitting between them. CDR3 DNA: TGTGCCAGCAGTTACCTGGCAGAAGATCCCTACGAGCAGTACTTC. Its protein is CASSYLAEDPYEQYF.

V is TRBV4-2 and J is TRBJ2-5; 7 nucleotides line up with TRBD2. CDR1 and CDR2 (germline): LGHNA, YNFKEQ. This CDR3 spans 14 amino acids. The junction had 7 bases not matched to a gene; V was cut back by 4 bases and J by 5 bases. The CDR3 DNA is TGTGCCAGCAGCCCCGGACTAGTCGCGGAGACCCAGTACTTC. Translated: CASSPGLVAETQYF.

CDR3 region: CASSQQGGKLFF. DNA for the CDR3: TGTGCCAGCAGTCAACAGGGGGGAAAACTGTTTTTT. The gene calls are TRBV28 and TRBJ1-4; 8 bases are shared with TRBD1. There are 12 residues in the CDR3. Per the germline V gene, CDR1 is MDHEN and CDR2 is SYDVKM. The V and J ends lost 5 bases and 10 bases, in that order; junction bases with no gene match: 3.

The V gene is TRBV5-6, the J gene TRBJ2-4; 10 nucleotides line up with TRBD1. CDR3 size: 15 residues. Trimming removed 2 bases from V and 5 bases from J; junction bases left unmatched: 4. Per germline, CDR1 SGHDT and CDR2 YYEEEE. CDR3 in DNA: TGTGCCAGCAGCTTTCGTGGACAGGGGGAAAACATTCAGTACTTC. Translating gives CASSFRGQGENIQYF.

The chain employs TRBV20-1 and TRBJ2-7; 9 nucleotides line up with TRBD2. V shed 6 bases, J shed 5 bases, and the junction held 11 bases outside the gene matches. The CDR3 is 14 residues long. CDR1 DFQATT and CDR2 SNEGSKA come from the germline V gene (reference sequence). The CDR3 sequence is CSASTSGRKHEQYF. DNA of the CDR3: TGCAGTGCAAGTACCAGCGGGAGGAAACACGAGCAGTACTTC.

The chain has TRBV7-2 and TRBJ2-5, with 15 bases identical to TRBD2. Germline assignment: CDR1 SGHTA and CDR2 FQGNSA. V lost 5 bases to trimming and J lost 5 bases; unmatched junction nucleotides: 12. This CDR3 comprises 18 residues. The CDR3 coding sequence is TGTGCCAGCAGCCCCCCTCGGACTAGCGGGAGGGCCAGTGAGACCCAGTACTTC. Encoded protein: CASSPPRTSGRASETQYF. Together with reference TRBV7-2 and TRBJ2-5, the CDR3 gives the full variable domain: GAGVSQSPSNKVTEKGKDVELRCDPISGHTALYWYRQSLGQGLEFLIYFQGNSAPDKSGLPSDRFSAERTGGSVSTLTIQRTQQEDSAVYLCASSPPRTSGRASETQYFGPGTRLLVL.

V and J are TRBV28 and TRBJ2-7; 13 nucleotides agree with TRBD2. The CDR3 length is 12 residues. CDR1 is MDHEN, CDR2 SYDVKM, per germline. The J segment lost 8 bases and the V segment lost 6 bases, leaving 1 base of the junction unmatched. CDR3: CASRLAGGQQYF. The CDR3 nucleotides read TGTGCCAGCAGACTAGCGGGAGGGCAGCAGTACTTC.

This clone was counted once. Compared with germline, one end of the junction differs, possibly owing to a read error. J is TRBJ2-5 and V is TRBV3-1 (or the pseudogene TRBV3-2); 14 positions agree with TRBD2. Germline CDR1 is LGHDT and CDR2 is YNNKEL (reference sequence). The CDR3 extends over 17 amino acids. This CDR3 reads CASIQGTSGRWGETQYF. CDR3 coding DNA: TGTGCCAGCATCCAAGGGACTAGCGGGAGATGGGGAGAGACCCAGTACTTC.

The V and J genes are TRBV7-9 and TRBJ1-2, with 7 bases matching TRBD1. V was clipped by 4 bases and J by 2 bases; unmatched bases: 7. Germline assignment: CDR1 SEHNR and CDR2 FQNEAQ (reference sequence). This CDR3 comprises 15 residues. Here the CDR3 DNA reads TGTGCCAGCAGCTCGACAGGGACTTTCAACTATGGCTACACCTTC. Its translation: CASSSTGTFNYGYTF.

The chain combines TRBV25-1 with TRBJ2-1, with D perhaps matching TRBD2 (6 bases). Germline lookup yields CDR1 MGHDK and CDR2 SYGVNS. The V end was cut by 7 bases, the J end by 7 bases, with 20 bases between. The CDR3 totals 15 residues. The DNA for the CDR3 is TGTGCCAGCATTGGTTCCGGGACTCGTTATAATGAGCAGTTCTTC. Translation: CASIGSGTRYNEQFF.

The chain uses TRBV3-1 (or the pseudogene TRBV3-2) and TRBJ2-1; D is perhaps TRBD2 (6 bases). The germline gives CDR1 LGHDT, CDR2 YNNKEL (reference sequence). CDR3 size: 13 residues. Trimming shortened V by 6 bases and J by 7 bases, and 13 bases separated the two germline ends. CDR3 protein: CASRFLEGNEQFF. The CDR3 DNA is TGTGCCAGCAGATTCCTGGAGGGGAATGAGCAGTTCTTC.